This T cell receptor (beta chain) comes out of a study of cytomegalovirus exposure and HLA in healthy donors. The PCR employed 60 Vbeta primers together with 13 Jbeta primers. Profiling relied on immunoSEQ multiplex PCR, and the TCRdb table lists in-frame clones only, not all of them. The table lists approximately 250,000 clones, about 85% of them singletons. The sequenced material came from PBMCs. The receptor's source is a girl aged 2 to 9 in good health and CMV-seronegative.

The CDR3 reads CASSRGETSGGSGELFF. CDR3 sequence (DNA): TGTGCCAGCAGCCGGGGGGAAACTAGCGGAGGGTCCGGGGAGCTGTTTTTT. This rearrangement joins TRBV4-2 to TRBJ2-2; 8 nucleotides align to TRBD2. Losses at the gene ends were 4 bases for V and 6 bases for J; bases not matched to a gene: 13. This CDR3 has 17 amino acids. Looked up from germline, CDR1 is LGHNA and CDR2 is YNFKEQ.